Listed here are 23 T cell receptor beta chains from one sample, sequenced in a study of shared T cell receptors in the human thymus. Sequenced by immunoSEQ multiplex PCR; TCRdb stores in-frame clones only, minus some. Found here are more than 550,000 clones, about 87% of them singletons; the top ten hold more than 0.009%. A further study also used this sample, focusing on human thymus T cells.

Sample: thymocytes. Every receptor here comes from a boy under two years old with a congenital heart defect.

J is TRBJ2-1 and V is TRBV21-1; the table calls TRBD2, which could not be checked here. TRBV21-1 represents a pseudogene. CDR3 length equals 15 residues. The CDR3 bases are TGTGCCAGCAGCAACAACAAGTGGGAGTACAATGAGCAGTTCTTC. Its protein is CASSNNKWEYNEQFF.

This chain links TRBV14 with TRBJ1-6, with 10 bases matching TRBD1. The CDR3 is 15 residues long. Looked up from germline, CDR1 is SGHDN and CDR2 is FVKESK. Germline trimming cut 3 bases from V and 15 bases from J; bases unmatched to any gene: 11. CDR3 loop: CASSQKSGTGVRLHF. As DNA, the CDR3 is TGTGCCAGCAGCCAGAAGTCCGGGACAGGGGTGCGCCTCCACTTT.

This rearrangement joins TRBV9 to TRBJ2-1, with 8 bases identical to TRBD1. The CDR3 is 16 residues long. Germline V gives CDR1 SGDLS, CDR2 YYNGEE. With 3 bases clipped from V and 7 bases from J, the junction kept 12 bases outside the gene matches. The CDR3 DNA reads TGTGCCAGCAGCGCACCAACAGGGGGGAGAGGAAATGAGCAGTTCTTC. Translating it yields CASSAPTGGRGNEQFF. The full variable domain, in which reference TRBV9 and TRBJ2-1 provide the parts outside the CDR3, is DSGVTQTPKHLITATGQRVTLRCSPRSGDLSVYWYQQSLDQGLQFLIQYYNGEERAKGNILERFSAQQFPDLHSELNLSSLELGDSALYFCASSAPTGGRGNEQFFGPGTRLTVL.

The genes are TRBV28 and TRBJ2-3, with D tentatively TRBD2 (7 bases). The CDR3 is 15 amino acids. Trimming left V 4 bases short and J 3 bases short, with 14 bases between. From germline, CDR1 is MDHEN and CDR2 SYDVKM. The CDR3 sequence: CASSWLGGGTDTQYF. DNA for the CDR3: TGTGCCAGCAGTTGGCTAGGGGGAGGGACAGATACGCAGTATTTT.

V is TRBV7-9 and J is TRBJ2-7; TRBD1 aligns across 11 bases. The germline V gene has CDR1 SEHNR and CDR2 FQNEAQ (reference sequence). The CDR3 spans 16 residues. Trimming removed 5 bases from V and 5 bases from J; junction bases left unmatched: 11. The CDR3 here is CASSISRWTGGDEQYF. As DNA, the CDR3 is TGTGCCAGCAGCATAAGTAGATGGACAGGGGGCGACGAGCAGTACTTC.

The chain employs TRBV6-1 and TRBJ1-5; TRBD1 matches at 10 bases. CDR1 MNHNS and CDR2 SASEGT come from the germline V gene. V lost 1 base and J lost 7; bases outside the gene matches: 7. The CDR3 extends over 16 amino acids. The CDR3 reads CASSEGWGQGKQPQHF. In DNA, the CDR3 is TGTGCCAGCAGTGAAGGCTGGGGACAGGGGAAACAGCCCCAGCATTTT.

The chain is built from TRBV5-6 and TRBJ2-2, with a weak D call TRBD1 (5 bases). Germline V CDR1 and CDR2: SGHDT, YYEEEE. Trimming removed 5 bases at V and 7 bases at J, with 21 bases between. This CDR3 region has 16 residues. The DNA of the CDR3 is TGTGCCAGCAGACACGGAGTGGTCAGGGCGGACGGGGAGCTGTTTTTT. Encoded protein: CASRHGVVRADGELFF.

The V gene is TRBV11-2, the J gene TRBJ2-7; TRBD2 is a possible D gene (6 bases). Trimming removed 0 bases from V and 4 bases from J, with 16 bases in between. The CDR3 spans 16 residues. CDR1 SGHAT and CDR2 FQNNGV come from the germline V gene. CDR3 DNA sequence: TGTGCCAGCAGCTTAGATCGGCGGGGTACCCCGTACGAGCAGTACTTC. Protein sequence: CASSLDRRGTPYEQYF.

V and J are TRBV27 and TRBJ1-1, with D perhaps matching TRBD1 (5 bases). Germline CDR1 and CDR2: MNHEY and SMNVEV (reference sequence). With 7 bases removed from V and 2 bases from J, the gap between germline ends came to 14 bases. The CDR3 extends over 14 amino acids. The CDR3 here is CASTLWQGNTEAFF. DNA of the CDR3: TGTGCCAGCACATTATGGCAGGGAAACACTGAAGCTTTCTTT.

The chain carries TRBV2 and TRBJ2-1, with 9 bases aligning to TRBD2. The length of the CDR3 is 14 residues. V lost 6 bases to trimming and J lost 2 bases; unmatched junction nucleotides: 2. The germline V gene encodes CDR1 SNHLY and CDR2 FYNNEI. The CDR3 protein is CASRRGGAYNEQFF. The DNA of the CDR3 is TGTGCCAGCAGGCGGGGGGGCGCCTACAATGAGCAGTTCTTC.

This CDR3 is CASTAGVQGAYEQYF. The CDR3 DNA reads TGTGCCAGCACCGCAGGGGTACAGGGGGCCTACGAGCAGTACTTC. V gene TRBV6-5 combines with J gene TRBJ2-5, with 8 bases identical to TRBD1. Near its end, the DNA agrees better with TRBJ2-7, so the J call may be wrong. CDR1 is MNHEY, CDR2 SVGAGI, per germline. The CDR3 loop spans 15 amino acids.

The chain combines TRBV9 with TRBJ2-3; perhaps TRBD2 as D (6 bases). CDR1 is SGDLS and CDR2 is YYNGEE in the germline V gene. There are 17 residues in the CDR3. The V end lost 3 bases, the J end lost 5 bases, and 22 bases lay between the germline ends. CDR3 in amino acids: CASSGPGGGETGDTQYF. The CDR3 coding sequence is TGTGCCAGCAGCGGTCCTGGTGGCGGGGAAACCGGAGATACGCAGTATTTT.

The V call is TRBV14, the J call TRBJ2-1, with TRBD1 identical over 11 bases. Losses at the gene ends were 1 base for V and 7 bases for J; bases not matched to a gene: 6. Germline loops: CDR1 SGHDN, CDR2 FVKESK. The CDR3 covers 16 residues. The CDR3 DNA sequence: TGTGCCAGCAGCCAAGGGCTTGGACAGGGGGCAAATGAGCAGTTCTTC. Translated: CASSQGLGQGANEQFF.

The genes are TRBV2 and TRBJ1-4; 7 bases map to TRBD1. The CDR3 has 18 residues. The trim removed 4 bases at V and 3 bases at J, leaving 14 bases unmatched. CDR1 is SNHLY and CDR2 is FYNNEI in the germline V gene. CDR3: CASSVPRDSPSPNEKLFF. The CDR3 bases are TGTGCCAGCAGTGTCCCCCGGGACAGCCCCTCCCCTAATGAAAAACTGTTTTTT.

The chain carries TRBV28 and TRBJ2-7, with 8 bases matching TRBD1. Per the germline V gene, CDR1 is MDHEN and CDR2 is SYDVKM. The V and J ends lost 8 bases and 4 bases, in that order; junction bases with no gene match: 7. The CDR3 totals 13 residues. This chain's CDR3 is CASGETGVYEQYF. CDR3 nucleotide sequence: TGTGCCAGCGGTGAGACAGGGGTGTACGAGCAGTACTTC. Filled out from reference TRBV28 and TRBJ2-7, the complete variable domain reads DVKVTQSSRYLVKRTGEKVFLECVQDMDHENMFWYRQDPGLGLRLIYFSYDVKMKEKGDIPEGYSVSREKKERFSLILESASTNQTSMYLCASGETGVYEQYFGPGTRLTVT.

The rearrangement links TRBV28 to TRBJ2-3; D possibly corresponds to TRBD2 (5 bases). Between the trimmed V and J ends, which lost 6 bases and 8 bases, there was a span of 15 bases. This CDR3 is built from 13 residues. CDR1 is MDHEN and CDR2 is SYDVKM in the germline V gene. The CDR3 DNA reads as TGTGCCAGCAGCCCGCCAGCCGAGGGTACGCAGTATTTT. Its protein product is CASSPPAEGTQYF.

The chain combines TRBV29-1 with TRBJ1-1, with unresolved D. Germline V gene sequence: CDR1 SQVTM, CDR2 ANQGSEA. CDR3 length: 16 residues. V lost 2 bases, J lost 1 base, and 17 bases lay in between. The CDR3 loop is CSVETGILVKNTEAFF. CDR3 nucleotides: TGCAGCGTTGAAACGGGGATCCTAGTCAAGAACACTGAAGCTTTCTTT.

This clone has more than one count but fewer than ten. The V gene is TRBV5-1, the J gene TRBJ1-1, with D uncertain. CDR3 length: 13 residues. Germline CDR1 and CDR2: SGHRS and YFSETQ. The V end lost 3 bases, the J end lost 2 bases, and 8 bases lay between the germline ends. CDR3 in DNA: TGCGCCAGCAGCTCTATAAGTAACACTGAAGCTTTCTTT. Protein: CASSSISNTEAFF. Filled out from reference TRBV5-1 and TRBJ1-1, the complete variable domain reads KAGVTQTPRYLIKTRGQQVTLSCSPISGHRSVSWYQQTPGQGLQFLFEYFSETQRNKGNFPGRFSGRQFSNSRSEMNVSTLELGDSALYLCASSSISNTEAFFGQGTRLTVV.

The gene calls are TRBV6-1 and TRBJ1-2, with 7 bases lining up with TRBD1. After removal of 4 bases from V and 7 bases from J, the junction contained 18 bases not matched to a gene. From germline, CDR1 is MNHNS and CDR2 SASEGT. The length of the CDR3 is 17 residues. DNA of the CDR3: TGTGCCAGCAGTGGACCAAACTCGGACAGGAGGTCTGCTGGCTACACCTTC. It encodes CASSGPNSDRRSAGYTF.

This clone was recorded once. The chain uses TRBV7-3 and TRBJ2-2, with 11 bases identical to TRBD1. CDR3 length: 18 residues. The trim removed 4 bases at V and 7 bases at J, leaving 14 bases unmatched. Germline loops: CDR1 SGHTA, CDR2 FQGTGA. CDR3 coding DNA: TGTGCCAGCAGCTCGCAACACCCGGGACAGGGGGATGGCGGGGAGCTGTTTTTT. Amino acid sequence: CASSSQHPGQGDGGELFF. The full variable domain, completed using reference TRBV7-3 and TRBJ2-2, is GAGVSQTPSNKVTEKGKYVELRCDPISGHTALYWYRQSLGQGPEFLIYFQGTGAADDSGLPNDRFFAVRPEGSVSTLKIQRTERGDSAVYLCASSSQHPGQGDGGELFFGEGSRLTVL.

The CDR3 coding sequence is TGTGCCAGCAGTGAAGTTCTAGCGGCGCCTATGTACGAGCAGTACTTC. Amino acids: CASSEVLAAPMYEQYF. The chain carries TRBV6-1 and TRBJ2-7, with 7 bases lining up with TRBD2. With V trimmed by 1 base and J by 4 bases, 10 bases remained unmatched. The CDR3 runs 16 residues. Looked up from germline, CDR1 is MNHNS and CDR2 is SASEGT.

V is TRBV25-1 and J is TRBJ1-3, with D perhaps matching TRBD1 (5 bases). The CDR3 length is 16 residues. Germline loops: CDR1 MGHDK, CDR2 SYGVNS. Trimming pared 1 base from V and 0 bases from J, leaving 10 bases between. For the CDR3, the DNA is TGTGCCAGCAGTGAATTGGGGCAGAACTCTGGAAACACCATATATTTT. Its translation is CASSELGQNSGNTIYF.

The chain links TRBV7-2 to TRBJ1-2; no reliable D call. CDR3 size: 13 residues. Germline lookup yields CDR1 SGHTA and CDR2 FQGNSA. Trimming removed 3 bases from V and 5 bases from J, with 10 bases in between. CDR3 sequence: CASSFGERYGYTF. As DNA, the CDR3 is TGTGCCAGCAGCTTCGGGGAGCGGTATGGCTACACCTTC. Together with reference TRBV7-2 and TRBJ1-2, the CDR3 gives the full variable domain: GAGVSQSPSNKVTEKGKDVELRCDPISGHTALYWYRQSLGQGLEFLIYFQGNSAPDKSGLPSDRFSAERTGGSVSTLTIQRTQQEDSAVYLCASSFGERYGYTFGSGTRLTVV.